This T cell receptor beta chain was identified during a study of metastatic and nonmetastatic thyroid tumors. For the study at large: Samples came from malignant and benign thyroid patients, and repertoires were compared across blood and tumor or nodule tissue. General study results and limits: Reports indicated that malignant thyroid tumors showed significantly higher TCR beta diversity than benign nodules did, in blood and tumor.

Comments on this clone: The target antigen is unknown.

Per the original data handling: Across clinicopathological groups, CDR3 differences served as the basis for building a distant-metastasis classifier for papillary thyroid cancer. Via MiXCR, TCRdb re-called the PCR reads. The V and J calls reflect TCRdb's pipeline rather than the authors' work. The sample includes roughly 22,000 clones, approximately 40% of them seen just once. Germline V gene sequence: CDR1 SGHAT, CDR2 FQNNGV. V shed 5 bases and J shed 0 bases, with 15 bases lying between them. CDR3 size: 16 residues. Ahead of thyroid surgery, no patient had received treatment of any kind. The rearrangement joins TRBV11-2 to TRBJ2-3; D possibly corresponds to TRBD1 (5 bases). Material: blood. The receptor was isolated from a male donor with papillary thyroid cancer or a benign thyroid nodule (not recorded which). Some clones in this sample may be carry-over from other donors' samples. The CDR3 region has the DNA TGTGCCAGCAGCGATTTTGACAGATGGAGCACAGATACGCAGTATTTT. Protein product: CASSDFDRWSTDTQYF.